The T cell receptor beta chain described here comes from a study of blood T cell repertoires in COVID-19. Study at large: Specimens from acute and convalescent COVID-19 originated in the United States, Italy and Spain. T cells, B-cell-depleted T cells, or PBMCs supplied cDNA or gDNA.

Per the germline V gene, CDR1 is SNHLY and CDR2 is FYNNEI. This CDR3 has 12 residues. Trimming pared 8 bases from V and 4 bases from J, leaving 12 bases between. How the authors handled the data: By means of reference gene primer amplification, nucleated cell counts were estimated. The table came from immunoSEQ multiplex PCR; TCRdb's copy has only in-frame clones and leaves some out. V, J and clone size are those of that table, while D and trimming were read from the DNA. The data show 130,000 to 150,000 clones, with roughly 90% seen just once and roughly a tenth held by the top ten. This TCR derives from a man in his forties or fifties with active or convalescent COVID-19. Sequenced material: peripheral blood. The chain has TRBV2 and TRBJ2-7; D call uncertain. CDR3 residues: CASRRDTYEQYF. The DNA for the CDR3 is TGTGCCAGCCGCCGCGATACGTACGAGCAGTACTTC. Filled out from reference TRBV2 and TRBJ2-7, the complete variable domain reads EPEVTQTPSHQVTQMGQEVILRCVPISNHLYFYWYRQILGQKVEFLVSFYNNEISEKSEIFDDQFSVERPDGSNFTLKIRSTKLEDSAMYFCASRRDTYEQYFGPGTRLTVT.